A single T cell receptor beta chain is shown here with its context. This clone's antigen is unknown. No qualities accompany the bases; no much larger clone lies one base away. Library preparation used 5' RACE. The sequencing machine was an Illumina HiSeq 2500. The second PCR ran for roughly 7 to 11 cycles and used a J-beta primer mix along with a sample-barcoded 5' primer. A unique molecular identifier was introduced onto each TCR beta cDNA molecule by a template-switch 5' adaptor carrying 12 random nucleotides. Each sample yielded at least 2.5 million CDR3-containing paired-end reads. All of the RNA was converted into first-strand cDNA using the Mint cDNA synthesis kit, with a TRBC-specific oligonucleotide serving as the primer. After uracil-DNA glycosylase treatment, a first 18-cycle PCR used universal primers M1SS and BC2_uni_R on all cDNA. As for how the authors treated the data: For normalization, 1 million high-quality reads were randomly selected from each sample, with every read carrying a distinct molecular identifier. Instead of being binned into consensus sequences, reads that shared molecular identifiers were thrown out. CDR3 identification, clonotype clustering and error correction used MiTCR with a Q25 quality threshold and the strictest error-elimination algorithm. A nonparametric unseen species model with Euler transformation was used to estimate lower-bound total TCR beta diversity. The public sequencing data were trimmed at Q25 with fastp and processed into clonotypes with MiXCR by TCRdb, which kept only in-frame beta chains. Rows are unified per CDR3 protein, each entry keeping the most common DNA and genes. TCRdb assigned the V and J calls; the authors' analysis was not used. Recorded for this sample are some 1.4 million distinct CDR3 sequences; about 40% of them occurred a single time. The leading ten clones occupy 6.5% to 10% of the sample.

This sample was included in a study of blood T cells in healthy people across ages (dated by TCRdb to between 2014 and 2017). Looking at the study overall: In model experiments, template switching captured about one uniquely barcoded TCR beta cDNA molecule for every two T cells. To avoid experimental bias, donors of different ages were spread randomly across the sequencing lanes. Two additional independent replicas of 1 million unique cDNA reads from the same blood draw were analyzed for two donors (one aged 18 to 30 and one aged 80 or older). Age-related changes in TCR beta repertoire diversity were measured in the study by deep sequencing normalized with unique cDNA molecular identifiers. Four age groups were formed from the donors: young (average 16 years), middle-aged (approximately 40), aged (roughly 56) and long-lived (around 82). Study-wide conclusions, independent of this receptor: As age increased, observed TCR beta diversity per million T cells dropped in a roughly linear way, and a significant reduction was already evident by age 40. The percentage of naive T cells measured by flow cytometry correlated strongly with observed TCR beta diversity. Estimates of total diversity from one million sequenced T cells were regarded as lower bounds and underestimates. The long-lived group showed more naive CD4+ T cells, fewer expanded clones and increased TCR diversity than the aged group, suggesting age selection. The CMV infection status of donors was not known, potentially confounding age-related changes in expanded clonotypes. Since profiling was done on bulk unsorted PBMCs, naive and antigen-experienced compartments could not be conclusively compared.

V lost 3 bases and J lost 4 bases; the stretch between them is 19 bases long. In the germline V gene (reference sequence), CDR1 corresponds to LNHDA and CDR2 to SQIVND. Its CDR3 holds 17 amino acids, cysteine through phenylalanine. Only the CDR3 DNA is retained, 51 bases long and in frame from the first base. Donors were 30 to 45 systemically healthy Caucasian individuals from Russia aged roughly 6 to 90 years. Each donor gave roughly 9 milliliters of peripheral blood, drawn into EDTA-treated Vacutainer tubes. PBMCs were isolated by Ficoll-Paque density-gradient centrifugation, with at least 6 million obtained per sample. Total RNA was extracted from PBMCs with Trizol reagent, with at least 5.5 micrograms obtained per sample. The percentages of naive CD45RAhigh/CD27high T cells were determined by flow cytometry on a PBMC aliquot from every donor.

What was sequenced was blood. The sequence links TRBV19 to TRBJ2-1, and the D gene may be TRBD2, 7 bases matching. The TCR comes from a woman aged 18-35 years in good health. For the CDR3, the sequence is CASSIRSKGGRYNEQFF. Read as DNA, the sequence is TGTGCCAGTAGTATTAGATCGAAGGGGGGGCGATACAATGAGCAGTTCTTC.